This TCR beta chain was observed in a study of blood T cell repertoires in COVID-19. About the research overall: From the United States, Italy and Spain came samples of acute and convalescent COVID-19.

The V end lost 5 bases, the J end lost 5 bases, and 13 bases lay between the germline ends. CDR1 is LNHDA, CDR2 SQIVND, per germline (reference sequence). This CDR3 comprises 14 residues. Libraries were prepared by immunoSEQ multiplex PCR; TCRdb keeps only in-frame clonotypes and omits some of them. Of 250,000 to 400,000 clones in the sample, over 75% were seen once. This TCR was recovered from a woman in her twenties or thirties who had recovered from COVID-19. Material: PBMCs or T cells enriched from blood (not recorded which). This chain connects TRBV19 to TRBJ2-1; D perhaps matches TRBD1 (6 bases). CDR3 sequence reads: CASSEAGVHNEQFF. The CDR3, as DNA: TGTGCCAGTAGTGAGGCAGGGGTGCACAATGAGCAGTTCTTC.